This is a list of T cell receptor beta chains from one sample in a study of cytomegalovirus exposure and HLA in healthy donors. The data were produced by immunoSEQ multiplex PCR, yet TCRdb's version contains in-frame clones alone and is incomplete. This sample has 150,000 to 170,000 clones, with about 75% found just once. The sample consisted of PBMCs. The receptor set was obtained from a man aged 18 to 30 in good health and CMV-seronegative. Each CDR3 is given with its conserved first and last residue.

V gene	CDR3 protein
TRBV11-2	CASSPGSIYGYTF
TRBV28	CASRAQGATEQFF
TRBV29-1	CSVEGQTYEQYF
TRBV7-9	CASSFRDTSEGDNTGELFF
TRBV27	CASSFRGGSGNTIYF
TRBV9	CASSPPGLRRNEQFF
TRBV6-5	CASSPGSGGTYEQYF
TRBV4-1	CASSQGQGGTEAFF
TRBV30	CAWRGQGLTEAFF
TRBV28	CASSHPSGRPETQYF
TRBV9	CASSVAIGGSTDTQYF
TRBV4-3	CASSPSPGGLHEQYF
TRBV9	CASSKLSGYTGELFF
TRBV4-1	CASSLGQGGDTGELFF
TRBV5-6	CASSLGLAVNEQFF
TRBV5-5	CASSLGKRAYNEQFF
TRBV5-4	CASSLKGADTQYF
TRBV2	CASSDTYEQYF
TRBV19	CASSYMGSRDNQPQHF
TRBV9	CASSARQGYGYTF
TRBV7-2	CASSLAVGSYNEQFF
TRBV7-6	CASSLGGLLSSYNEQFF
TRBV28	CASSLGQGATYEQYF
TRBV7-9	CASSPSGSGLTYNEQFF
TRBV18	CASSPSNKGPRGYTF
TRBV19	CATSGRFPYEQYF
TRBV7-9	CASSFPRRGGLAGANVLTF
TRBV18	CASSPAGTGNTIYF
TRBV4-3	CASSLRTDEKLFF
TRBV19	CASSIWLAGAEKYNEQFF
TRBV2	CASTRGAGNEAFF
TRBV5-1	CASSPRGLADSYEQYF
TRBV10-1	CASSEASGYEQYF
TRBV7-2	CASSARLAGAEQYF
TRBV7-6	CASSSGGRAYEQYF